The 9 T cell receptor beta chains presented below share a single source sample, sequenced in a study of spatial heterogeneity in lung cancer. Time point indicated: blood at routine non-recurrence follow-up after resection. Whole RNA obtained from tumor, nontumor lung or frozen PBMC underwent sequencing without sorting. MiXCR was run by TCRdb on the 5' RACE reads, yielding one entry per CDR3 protein. The data show about 120,000 distinct CDR3 sequences, 9.5% to 15% seen once. The sequences come from PBMCs, collected at follow-up. The receptor source for this set is a male donor with early-stage non-small cell lung cancer.

This clonotype has ten or more counts. J is TRBJ1-1 and V is TRBV27, with 9 positions matching TRBD1. The CDR3 is 15 residues long. V shed 3 bases, J shed 0 bases, and the junction held 2 bases outside the gene matches. Germline CDR1 is MNHEY and CDR2 is SMNVEV (reference sequence). CDR3 bases: TGTGCCAGCAGTTTCGGGACAGGGATGAACACTGAAGCTTTCTTT. Protein: CASSFGTGMNTEAFF.

This clonotype was detected ten times or more. J is TRBJ2-3 and V is TRBV3-1; unclear D gene. There are 13 residues in the CDR3. Trimming took off 4 bases at V and 4 bases at J, with 9 bases between the two ends. CDR1 is LGHDT, CDR2 YNNKEL, per germline (reference sequence). The CDR3 region is CASSPHGADTQYF. CDR3 nucleotide sequence: TGTGCCAGCAGCCCACATGGGGCAGATACGCAGTATTTT.

J is TRBJ1-4 and V is TRBV7-9; TRBD1 matches 9 bases. This CDR3 contains 15 residues. CDR1 and CDR2 from the germline V gene are SEHNR and FQNEAQ (reference sequence). V was pared by 2 bases and J by 6 bases, with 4 bases of the junction left unmatched. The CDR3 DNA follows: TGTGCCAGCAGCTTAACCCGGGACAGGGATGAAAAACTGTTTTTT. Its protein is CASSLTRDRDEKLFF.

A word on this clonotype: Its ends do not fully match the called genes, so a read error is possible. This chain joins TRBV10-3 and TRBJ2-1, with 10 nucleotides matching TRBD2. Germline V gene data show CDR1 as ENHRY and CDR2 as SYGVKD. This CDR3 has 19 amino acids. CDR3 in DNA: TGTGCCATCAGTGAGTCGCTAGGCACTCTAGCGGGGGATAACAAAGAGCAGTTCTTC. It encodes CAISESLGTLAGDNKEQFF.

This chain links TRBV7-6 with TRBJ2-3; D not certain. The V end lost 1 base, the J end lost 2 bases, and 7 bases lay between the germline ends. Germline CDR1 and CDR2: SGHVS and FNYEAQ. This CDR3 region has 14 residues. The CDR3 spells CASSLGSDTDTQYF. The CDR3 DNA is TGTGCCAGCAGCTTAGGGTCGGACACAGATACGCAGTATTTT.

This clonotype was seen just once. The chain couples TRBV5-1 to TRBJ2-2; D might be TRBD1 (6 bases). Germline V CDR1 and CDR2: SGHRS, YFSETQ. V was trimmed by 0 bases and J by 5 bases, leaving 17 bases between them. There are 17 residues in the CDR3. The CDR3 here is CASSLAVGRGVTGELFF. The CDR3 coding sequence is TGCGCCAGCAGCTTGGCGGTCGGCAGGGGAGTGACCGGGGAGCTGTTTTTT.

This clonotype was seen ten or more times. The chain couples TRBV28 to TRBJ2-7, with 9 bases matching TRBD1. The V gene's germline CDR1 is MDHEN and CDR2 SYDVKM. This CDR3 contains 17 residues. Trimming removed 1 base from V and 2 bases from J; junction bases left unmatched: 9. The CDR3 here is CASSLLPGQGATYEQYF. Here the CDR3 DNA reads TGTGCCAGCAGTTTATTACCGGGACAGGGTGCCACCTACGAGCAGTACTTC.

This clonotype appeared many times. This rearrangement joins TRBV20-1 to TRBJ2-7; D not resolved. The CDR3 consists of 12 residues. Germline CDR1 is DFQATT and CDR2 is SNEGSKA (reference sequence). The V gene lost 0 bases and the J gene lost 8 bases, with 11 bases spanning the gap. DNA for the CDR3: TGCAGTGCTAGAGATCCGACTTTCAAGCAGTACTTC. It specifies CSARDPTFKQYF.

There are a few counts of this clonotype. The chain joins TRBV6-5 to TRBJ2-7; D perhaps matches TRBD2 (6 bases). Between the trimmed V and J ends, which lost 6 bases and 3 bases, there was a span of 15 bases. The CDR3 covers 14 residues. Germline CDR1 reads MNHEY; CDR2 reads SVGAGI. The CDR3 DNA reads TGTGCCAGCAGACCGCCGGGGGACCTCTACGAGCAGTACTTC. This gives the protein CASRPPGDLYEQYF.